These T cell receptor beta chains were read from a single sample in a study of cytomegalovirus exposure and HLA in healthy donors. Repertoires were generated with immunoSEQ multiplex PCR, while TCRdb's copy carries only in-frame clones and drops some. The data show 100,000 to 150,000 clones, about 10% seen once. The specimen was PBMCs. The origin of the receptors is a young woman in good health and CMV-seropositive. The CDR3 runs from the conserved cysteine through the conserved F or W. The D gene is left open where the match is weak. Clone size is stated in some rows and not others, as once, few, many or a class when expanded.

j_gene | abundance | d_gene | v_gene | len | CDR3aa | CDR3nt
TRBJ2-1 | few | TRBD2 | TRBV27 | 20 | CASSLIARLAAQNAYNEQFF | TGTGCCAGCAGTTTAATCGCCAGACTAGCGGCACAGAACGCCTACAATGAGCAGTTCTTC
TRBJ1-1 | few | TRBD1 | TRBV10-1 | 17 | CASSWRTGHLMNTEAFF | TGCGCCAGCAGTTGGAGGACAGGGCACCTCATGAACACTGAAGCTTTCTTT
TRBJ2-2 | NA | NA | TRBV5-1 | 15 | CASSKNIMAPGELFF | TGCGCCAGCAGCAAAAACATTATGGCCCCCGGGGAGCTGTTTTTT
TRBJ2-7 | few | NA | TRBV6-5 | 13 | CASSLGQYGEQYF | TGTGCCAGCAGTTTGGGCCAATATGGCGAGCAGTACTTC
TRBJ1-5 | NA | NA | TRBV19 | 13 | CASSIAEDQPQHF | TGTGCCAGTAGTATCGCGGAGGATCAGCCCCAGCATTTT
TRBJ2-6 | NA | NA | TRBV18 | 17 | CASSPPQGGTGANVLTF | TGTGCCAGCTCTCCCCCCCAGGGTGGCACTGGGGCCAACGTCCTGACTTTC
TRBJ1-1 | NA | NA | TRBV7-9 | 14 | CASSYGGRNTEAFF | TGTGCCAGCAGCTATGGAGGGAGAAACACTGAAGCTTTCTTT
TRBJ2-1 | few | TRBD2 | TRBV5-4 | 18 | CASSPAPVAGGQDDEQFF | TGTGCCAGCAGCCCCGCTCCAGTAGCGGGAGGGCAGGACGATGAGCAGTTCTTC
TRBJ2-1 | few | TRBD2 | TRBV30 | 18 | CAWSVPHPASGRFDEQFF | TGTGCCTGGAGTGTCCCACACCCCGCTAGCGGGAGGTTTGATGAGCAGTTCTTC
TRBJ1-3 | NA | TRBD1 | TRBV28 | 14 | CASSVTGDGNTIYF | TGTGCCAGCAGTGTCACAGGGGACGGAAACACCATATATTTT
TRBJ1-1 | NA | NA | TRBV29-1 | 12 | CSVSGGRIEAFF | TGCAGCGTGTCTGGGGGCAGGATTGAAGCTTTCTTT
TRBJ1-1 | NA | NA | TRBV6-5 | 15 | CASSPIATGNTEAFF | TGTGCCAGCAGTCCCATTGCGACAGGGAACACTGAAGCTTTCTTT
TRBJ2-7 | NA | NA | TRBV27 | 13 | CASSLTRGYEQYF | TGTGCCAGCAGTTTGACTAGAGGGTACGAGCAGTACTTC
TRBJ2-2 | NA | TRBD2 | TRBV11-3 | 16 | CASSFPGTSGNGELFF | TGTGCCAGCAGCTTTCCAGGGACTAGCGGGAACGGGGAGCTGTTTTTT
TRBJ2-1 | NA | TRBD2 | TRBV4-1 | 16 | CASSQEGGRVYNEQFF | TGCGCCAGCAGCCAAGAAGGCGGGAGGGTATACAATGAGCAGTTCTTC
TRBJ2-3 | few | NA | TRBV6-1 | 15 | CASSDFDIGRDTQYF | TGTGCCAGCAGTGATTTCGATATAGGGAGGGATACGCAGTATTTT
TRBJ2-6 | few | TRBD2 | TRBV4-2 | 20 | CASSQDRVGVGGLGANVLTF | TGTGCCAGCAGCCAAGATAGGGTGGGCGTCGGGGGGTTAGGGGCCAACGTCCTGACTTTC
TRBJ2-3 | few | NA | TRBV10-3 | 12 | CAIGLSTDTQYF | TGTGCCATTGGACTATCCACAGATACGCAGTATTTT
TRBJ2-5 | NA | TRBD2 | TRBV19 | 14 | CASRLTSGTETQYF | TGTGCCAGTAGACTGACTAGCGGGACAGAGACCCAGTACTTC
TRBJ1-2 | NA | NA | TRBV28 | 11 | CASSYFEGYTF | TGTGCCAGCAGTTATTTTGAGGGCTACACCTTC
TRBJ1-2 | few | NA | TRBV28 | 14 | CASSTRSNRGGYTF | TGTGCCAGCAGCACCCGCAGCAACCGGGGAGGCTACACCTTC
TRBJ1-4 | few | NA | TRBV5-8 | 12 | CASSLYSGKLFF | TGTGCCAGCAGCTTGTACTCAGGGAAACTGTTTTTT
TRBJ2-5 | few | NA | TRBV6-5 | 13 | CASSSGVQETQYF | TGTGCCAGCAGTTCGGGGGTCCAAGAGACCCAGTACTTC
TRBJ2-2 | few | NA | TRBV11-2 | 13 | CASSHPGTGELFF | TGTGCCAGCAGCCACCCAGGGACCGGGGAGCTGTTTTTT
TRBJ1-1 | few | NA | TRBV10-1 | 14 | CASSDSRGYTEAFF | TGCGCCAGCAGTGATAGTCGAGGGTACACTGAAGCTTTCTTT
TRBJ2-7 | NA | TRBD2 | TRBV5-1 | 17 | CASSLGRGVAGNYEQYF | TGCGCCAGCAGCTTGGGTCGGGGGGTAGCGGGGAACTACGAGCAGTACTTC
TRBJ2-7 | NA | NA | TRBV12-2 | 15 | CASRVTGTGCYEQYF | TGTGCAAGTCGCGTGACCGGGACAGGGTGCTACGAGCAGTACTTC
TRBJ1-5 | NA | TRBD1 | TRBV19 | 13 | CASDRGYNQPQHF | TGTGCCAGCGACAGGGGTTATAATCAGCCCCAGCATTTT
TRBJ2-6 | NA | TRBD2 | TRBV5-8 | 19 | CASSPGSREVLSGANVLTF | TGTGCCAGCAGCCCCGGATCGCGGGAGGTCCTCTCTGGGGCCAACGTCCTGACTTTC
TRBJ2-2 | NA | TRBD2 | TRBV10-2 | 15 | CASSALAERTGELFF | TGCGCCAGCAGTGCGCTAGCGGAGCGCACCGGGGAGCTGTTTTTT
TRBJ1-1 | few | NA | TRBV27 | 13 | CASSFNRGTEAFF | TGTGCCAGCAGTTTTAACCGGGGCACTGAAGCTTTCTTT
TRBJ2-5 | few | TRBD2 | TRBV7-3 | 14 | CASSPSGRWETQYF | TGTGCCAGCAGCCCTAGCGGGAGGTGGGAGACCCAGTACTTC
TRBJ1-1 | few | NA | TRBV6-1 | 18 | CASSESGLVMGRHTEAFF | TGTGCCAGCAGTGAATCGGGACTAGTAATGGGGCGTCACACTGAAGCTTTCTTT
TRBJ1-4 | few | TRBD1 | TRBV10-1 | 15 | CASSPGQGEGEKLFF | TGCGCCAGCAGCCCGGGACAGGGTGAGGGTGAAAAACTGTTTTTT
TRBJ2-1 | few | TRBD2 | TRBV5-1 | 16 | CASSPQAGGSYNEQFF | TGCGCCAGCAGCCCCCAAGCGGGAGGTAGCTACAATGAGCAGTTCTTC
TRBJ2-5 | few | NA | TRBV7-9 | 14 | CASSEQQGQETQYF | TGTGCCAGCAGCGAACAACAGGGCCAAGAGACCCAGTACTTC
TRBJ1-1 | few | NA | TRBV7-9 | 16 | CASSLMGGRSDTEAFF | TGTGCCAGCAGCTTAATGGGGGGTCGGTCGGACACTGAAGCTTTCTTT